This TCR beta chain was recovered during a study of cytomegalovirus exposure and HLA in healthy donors. V gave up 0 bases and J gave up 9 bases; unmatched junction bases: 6. This CDR3 has 15 amino acids. Germline CDR1 reads SGHNT; CDR2 reads YYREEE (reference sequence). The PCR ran on 60 Vbeta and 13 Jbeta primers. Here immunoSEQ multiplex PCR was the method, and the copy in TCRdb shows in-frame clones only, minus some. The sample includes about 80,000 clones, approximately 79% of them seen just once. Sequenced input: PBMCs. The chain recombines TRBV5-4 with TRBJ1-6; 7 bases fit TRBD1. The sequence derives from a human donor in good health. CDR3 loop: CASSLVQGGSSPLHF. In DNA form, the CDR3 reads TGTGCCAGCAGCTTGGTGCAGGGGGGTTCTTCACCCCTCCACTTT. The variable domain in full, completed from reference TRBV5-4 and TRBJ1-6, reads ETGVTQSPTHLIKTRGQQVTLRCSSQSGHNTVSWYQQALGQGPQFIFQYYREEENGRGNFPPRFSGLQFPNYSSELNVNALELDDSALYLCASSLVQGGSSPLHFGNGTRLTVT.